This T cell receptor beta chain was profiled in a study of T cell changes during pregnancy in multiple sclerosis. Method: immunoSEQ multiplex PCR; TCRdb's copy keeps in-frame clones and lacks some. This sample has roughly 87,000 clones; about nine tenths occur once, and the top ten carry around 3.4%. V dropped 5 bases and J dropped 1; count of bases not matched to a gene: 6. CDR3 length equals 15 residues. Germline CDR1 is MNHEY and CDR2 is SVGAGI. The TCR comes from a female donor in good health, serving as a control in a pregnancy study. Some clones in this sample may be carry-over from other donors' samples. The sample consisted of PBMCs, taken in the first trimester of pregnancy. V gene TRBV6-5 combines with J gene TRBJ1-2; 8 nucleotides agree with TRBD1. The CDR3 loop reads CASSVLDRDNYGYTF. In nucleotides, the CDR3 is TGTGCCAGCAGTGTTTTGGACAGGGATAACTATGGCTACACCTTC.